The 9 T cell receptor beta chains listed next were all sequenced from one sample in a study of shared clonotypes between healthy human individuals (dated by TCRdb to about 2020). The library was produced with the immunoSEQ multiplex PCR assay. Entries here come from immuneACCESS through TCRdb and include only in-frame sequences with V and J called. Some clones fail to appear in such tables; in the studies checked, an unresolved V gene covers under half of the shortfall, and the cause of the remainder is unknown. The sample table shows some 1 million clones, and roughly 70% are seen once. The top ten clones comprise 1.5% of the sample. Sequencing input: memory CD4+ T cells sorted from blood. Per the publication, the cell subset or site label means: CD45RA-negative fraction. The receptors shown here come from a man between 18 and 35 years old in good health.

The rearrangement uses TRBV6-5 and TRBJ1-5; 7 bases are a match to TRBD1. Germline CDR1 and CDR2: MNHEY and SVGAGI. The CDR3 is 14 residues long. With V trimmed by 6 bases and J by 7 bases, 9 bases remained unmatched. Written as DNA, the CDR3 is TGTGCCAGCAGCTCACAGGGGACCAACCAGCCCCAGCATTTT. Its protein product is CASSSQGTNQPQHF.

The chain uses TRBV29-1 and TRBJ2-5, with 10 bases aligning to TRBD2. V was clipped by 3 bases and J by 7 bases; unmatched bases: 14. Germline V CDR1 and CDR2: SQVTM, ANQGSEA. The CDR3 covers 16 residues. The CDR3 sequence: CSVERGLAGARGTQYF. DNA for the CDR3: TGCAGCGTTGAGAGGGGCCTAGCGGGGGCCCGAGGGACCCAGTACTTC.

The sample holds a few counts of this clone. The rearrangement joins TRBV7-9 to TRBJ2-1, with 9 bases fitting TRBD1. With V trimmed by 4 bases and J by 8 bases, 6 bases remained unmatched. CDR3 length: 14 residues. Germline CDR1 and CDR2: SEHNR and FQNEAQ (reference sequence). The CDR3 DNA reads TGTGCCAGCAGCTCTACGGGGGACAGGGATGAGCAGTTCTTC. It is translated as CASSSTGDRDEQFF.

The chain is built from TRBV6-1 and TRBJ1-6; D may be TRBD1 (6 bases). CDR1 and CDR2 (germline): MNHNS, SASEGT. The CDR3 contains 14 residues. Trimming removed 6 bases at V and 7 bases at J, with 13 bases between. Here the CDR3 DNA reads TGTGCCAGCAGCATCACAGGGAACAATTCACCCCTCCACTTT. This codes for CASSITGNNSPLHF.

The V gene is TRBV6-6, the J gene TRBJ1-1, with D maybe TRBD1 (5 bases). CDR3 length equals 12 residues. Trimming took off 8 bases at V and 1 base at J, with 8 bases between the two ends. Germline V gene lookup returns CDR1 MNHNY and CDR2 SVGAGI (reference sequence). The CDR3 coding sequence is TGTGCCAGCTCGCAGGGGAACACTGAAGCTTTCTTT. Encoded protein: CASSQGNTEAFF.

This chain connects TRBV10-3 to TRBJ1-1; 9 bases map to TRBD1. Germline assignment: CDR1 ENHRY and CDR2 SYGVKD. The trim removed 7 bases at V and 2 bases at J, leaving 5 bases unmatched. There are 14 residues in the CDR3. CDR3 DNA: TGTGCCATCACCAAGGACAGGGGAAACACTGAAGCTTTCTTT. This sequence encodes CAITKDRGNTEAFF.

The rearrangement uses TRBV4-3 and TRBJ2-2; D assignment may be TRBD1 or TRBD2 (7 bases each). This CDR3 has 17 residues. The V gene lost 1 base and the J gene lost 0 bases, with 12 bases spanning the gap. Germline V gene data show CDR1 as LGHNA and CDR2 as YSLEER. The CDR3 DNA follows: TGCGCCAGCAGCCAAGGGGAGGGGGCCACGAACACCGGGGAGCTGTTTTTT. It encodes CASSQGEGATNTGELFF.

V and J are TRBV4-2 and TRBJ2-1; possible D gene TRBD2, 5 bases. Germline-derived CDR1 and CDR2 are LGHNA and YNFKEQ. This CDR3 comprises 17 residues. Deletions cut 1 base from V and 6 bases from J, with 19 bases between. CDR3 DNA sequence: TGTGCCAGCAGCCAAGTAGGACGCTCTATGAGCGGCAATGAGCAGTTCTTC. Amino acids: CASSQVGRSMSGNEQFF.

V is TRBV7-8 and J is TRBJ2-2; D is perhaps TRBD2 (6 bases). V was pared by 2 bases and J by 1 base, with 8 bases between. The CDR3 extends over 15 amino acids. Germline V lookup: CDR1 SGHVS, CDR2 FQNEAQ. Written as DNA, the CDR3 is TGTGCCAGCAGCTTACCGGGACTGAACACCGGGGAGCTGTTTTTT. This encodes CASSLPGLNTGELFF.